This T cell receptor beta chain was identified during a study of T cell responses to AZD1222 COVID-19 vaccine. Broader study findings: Reportedly, nearly half the spike-specific TCRs target unmutated variant regions. Most donors were white British and more were female, and clonal diversity was possibly underestimated.

This CDR3 comprises 14 residues. With V trimmed by 5 bases and J by 3 bases, 4 bases remained unmatched. The germline gives CDR1 MNHEY, CDR2 SMNVEV (reference sequence). Sequencing used immunoSEQ multiplex PCR; TCRdb keeps in-frame clones, though not all of them. The sample consists of about 150,000 clones, about 87% of them appearing once. In its sample, this clone was seen once. What it binds is not known. This chain uses TRBV27 with TRBJ1-3; 7 bases fit TRBD1. Specimen: peripheral blood, collected on day 0 of AZD1222 vaccination. The clonotype was recovered from an adult in good health. Here the CDR3 reads CASSRTGVGNTIYF. CDR3 DNA sequence: TGTGCCAGCAGTAGAACAGGGGTTGGAAACACCATATATTTT.